The next 5 T cell receptor beta chains were all read from a single sample in a study of PD-L1 blockade in urothelial cancer. Sequencing used immunoSEQ multiplex PCR; TCRdb keeps in-frame clones, though not all of them. The top ten clones hold 3.2% of a sample with fewer than 55,000 clones, about four fifths of them seen once. This sample comprised PBMCs, obtained around atezolizumab (anti-PD-L1) treatment. The receptors come from a man aged 65 to 85 with urothelial cancer.

The J gene is TRBJ1-2, the V gene TRBV27; 7 bases agree with TRBD1. CDR1 and CDR2 (germline): MNHEY, SMNVEV (reference sequence). CDR3 length: 14 amino acids. The ends lost 3 bases at V and 8 bases at J; junction bases unmatched: 9. In nucleotides, the CDR3 is TGTGCCAGCAGTTTGGGTCAGGGGGTTGGAGGCTACACCTTC. This translates into CASSLGQGVGGYTF.

This clone was seen only once. The rearrangement uses TRBV5-1 and TRBJ2-1; TRBD2 aligns across 7 bases. The V gene's germline CDR1 is SGHRS and CDR2 YFSETQ. The CDR3 loop spans 17 amino acids. The ends lost 0 bases at V and 0 bases at J; junction bases unmatched: 6. CDR3 DNA sequence: TGCGCCAGCAGCTTGGAGTTCAGCGGGGACTCCTACAATGAGCAGTTCTTC. It is translated as CASSLEFSGDSYNEQFF.

The gene calls are TRBV6-6 and TRBJ1-1; D perhaps matches TRBD1 (5 bases). This CDR3 has 14 residues. V shed 0 bases and J shed 6 bases, with 11 bases lying between them. Germline V gene lookup returns CDR1 MNHNY and CDR2 SVGAGI (reference sequence). The CDR3 nucleotides are TGTGCCAGCAGTTACTCGCTGGGGGAGGCTGAAGCTTTCTTT. Its translation is CASSYSLGEAEAFF.

The chain carries TRBV15 and TRBJ2-4; the match to TRBD2 covers 7 bases. In germline, CDR1 is LNHNV, CDR2 YYDKDF (reference sequence). This CDR3 spans 15 amino acids. Trimming at V came to 6 bases and at J to 2 bases, leaving 7 bases not matched to a gene. The CDR3 region is CATSVGGGSKNIQYF. The CDR3 DNA follows: TGTGCCACCAGTGTGGGGGGGGGATCCAAAAACATTCAGTACTTC. The full variable domain, with the rest looked up from reference TRBV15 and TRBJ2-4, is DAMVIQNPRYQVTQFGKPVTLSCSQTLNHNVMYWYQQKSSQAPKLLFHYYDKDFNNEADTPDNFQSRRPNTSFCFLDIRSPGLGDTAMYLCATSVGGGSKNIQYFGAGTRLSVL.

The chain uses TRBV5-1 and TRBJ2-7; 12 nucleotides align to TRBD2. The length of the CDR3 is 15 residues. J gave up 4 bases and V 1 base, and 3 bases lay outside the gene matches. Germline CDR1 and CDR2: SGHRS and YFSETQ. For the CDR3, the DNA is TGCGCCAGCAGCTTGTCTAGCGGGAGGGCGTACGAGCAGTACTTC. Amino acid sequence: CASSLSSGRAYEQYF.